This T cell receptor beta chain was found in a study of shared clonotypes between healthy human individuals. Study results and caveats: Sampling included only blood; tissue repertoires likely differ. It was the non-shared clonotypes that had lower generation probabilities than clonotypes shared by all four donors.

Into CD45RA+ naive and CD45RA-negative memory subsets, the CD4+ cells were split. Using immunoSEQ multiplex PCR, the repertoire was profiled, and TCRdb retains in-frame clones only, with some absent. This table holds around 2,000,000 clones, roughly 94% found once. Turning to this clone: Its antigen is unknown.

Germline CDR1 SGHDN, CDR2 FVKESK. With 1 base removed from V and 3 bases from J, the gap between germline ends came to 11 bases. This CDR3 is 15 amino acids long. The rearrangement joins TRBV14 to TRBJ2-3; D perhaps matches TRBD1 (6 bases). Sample: naive CD4+ T cells sorted from blood. Noted subset: CD45RA+ positively selected. The TCR was taken from a man younger than 35 in good health. The CDR3 loop reads CASSQVQGWTDTQYF. The CDR3 coding sequence is TGTGCCAGCAGCCAAGTCCAGGGGTGGACAGATACGCAGTATTTT.